This is a list of T cell receptor beta chains from one sample in a study of cytomegalovirus exposure and HLA in healthy donors. Sequencing used immunoSEQ multiplex PCR; TCRdb keeps in-frame clones, though not all of them. The table lists approximately 210,000 clones, about four fifths of them singletons. Sequences were obtained from PBMCs. These TCRs come from a man aged 18-30 years in good health and CMV-seronegative. The CDR3 runs from the conserved cysteine through the conserved F or W. A D gene is named only where the DNA matches it firmly. Size is stated for part of the rows, as once, few or many counts, or as a class when the clone is expanded.

d_call: TRBD1; v_call: TRBV19; clone_size: NA; cdr3_length: 14; j_call: TRBJ1-3; cdr3_aa: CASSDRESGNTIYF; cdr3_nt: TGTGCCAGTAGCGACAGGGAATCTGGAAACACCATATATTTT
d_call: NA; v_call: TRBV12-2; clone_size: NA; cdr3_length: 15; j_call: TRBJ2-7; cdr3_aa: CASRQSEGSSYEQYF; cdr3_nt: TGTGCAAGTCGCCAATCAGAGGGTAGCTCCTACGAGCAGTACTTC
d_call: NA; v_call: TRBV10-1; clone_size: NA; cdr3_length: 16; j_call: TRBJ2-7; cdr3_aa: CASFSLRSGPSYEQYF; cdr3_nt: TGCGCCAGCTTCAGCCTGCGGTCAGGGCCGTCCTACGAGCAGTACTTC
d_call: NA; v_call: TRBV28; clone_size: NA; cdr3_length: 13; j_call: TRBJ2-3; cdr3_aa: CASRGGGTDTQYF; cdr3_nt: TGTGCCAGCCGGGGAGGAGGCACAGATACGCAGTATTTT
d_call: NA; v_call: TRBV6-5; clone_size: NA; cdr3_length: 14; j_call: TRBJ1-2; cdr3_aa: CASSYSRGGYGYTF; cdr3_nt: TGTGCCAGCAGTTACTCGAGGGGGGGCTATGGCTACACCTTC
d_call: NA; v_call: TRBV5-8; clone_size: few; cdr3_length: 14; j_call: TRBJ1-1; cdr3_aa: CASSLSQENTEAFF; cdr3_nt: TGTGCCAGCAGCTTATCACAGGAAAACACTGAAGCTTTCTTT
d_call: TRBD2; v_call: TRBV25-1; clone_size: NA; cdr3_length: 16; j_call: TRBJ2-1; cdr3_aa: CASSKAGTIPGDEQFF; cdr3_nt: TGTGCCAGCAGTAAAGCCGGGACTATCCCCGGGGATGAGCAGTTCTTC
d_call: NA; v_call: TRBV2; clone_size: few; cdr3_length: 13; j_call: TRBJ1-5; cdr3_aa: CASRRRDLEPQHF; cdr3_nt: TGTGCCAGCAGGAGACGGGATTTGGAGCCCCAGCATTTT
d_call: NA; v_call: TRBV2; clone_size: NA; cdr3_length: 13; j_call: TRBJ1-1; cdr3_aa: CASSTGMNTEAFF; cdr3_nt: TGTGCCAGCAGTACAGGCATGAACACTGAAGCTTTCTTT
d_call: TRBD2; v_call: TRBV10-3; clone_size: NA; cdr3_length: 15; j_call: TRBJ2-2; cdr3_aa: CAISEGGRRDGELFF; cdr3_nt: TGTGCCATCAGTGAAGGCGGGAGAAGGGACGGGGAGCTGTTTTTT
d_call: NA; v_call: TRBV10-2; clone_size: NA; cdr3_length: 14; j_call: TRBJ2-2; cdr3_aa: CASSEFRNTGELFF; cdr3_nt: TGCGCCAGCAGTGAGTTCAGGAACACCGGGGAGCTGTTTTTT
d_call: TRBD1; v_call: TRBV9; clone_size: NA; cdr3_length: 15; j_call: TRBJ2-3; cdr3_aa: CASSVEAGGIDTQYF; cdr3_nt: TGTGCCAGCAGCGTAGAGGCAGGGGGCATAGATACGCAGTATTTT
d_call: NA; v_call: TRBV11-3; clone_size: NA; cdr3_length: 13; j_call: TRBJ1-1; cdr3_aa: CASSLRRGGEAFF; cdr3_nt: TGTGCCAGCAGCTTAAGGCGAGGGGGTGAAGCTTTCTTT
d_call: TRBD2; v_call: TRBV5-6; clone_size: NA; cdr3_length: 14; j_call: TRBJ2-7; cdr3_aa: CASSPGTSRGEQYF; cdr3_nt: TGTGCCAGCAGCCCGGGGACTAGCCGGGGCGAGCAGTACTTC
d_call: NA; v_call: TRBV7-2; clone_size: NA; cdr3_length: 14; j_call: TRBJ2-7; cdr3_aa: CASSLSPGDYEQYF; cdr3_nt: TGTGCCAGCAGCTTAAGTCCGGGGGACTACGAGCAGTACTTC
d_call: NA; v_call: TRBV5-4; clone_size: NA; cdr3_length: 15; j_call: TRBJ2-1; cdr3_aa: CASSLKRERVNEQFF; cdr3_nt: TGTGCCAGCAGCTTGAAACGGGAGAGGGTAAATGAGCAGTTCTTC
d_call: NA; v_call: TRBV27; clone_size: once; cdr3_length: 14; j_call: TRBJ1-3; cdr3_aa: CASSTGLSGNTIYF; cdr3_nt: TGTGCCAGCAGCACAGGTTTGTCTGGAAACACCATATATTTT
d_call: TRBD1; v_call: TRBV15; clone_size: NA; cdr3_length: 15; j_call: TRBJ1-5; cdr3_aa: CATSTWDRGNQPQHF; cdr3_nt: TGTGCCACCAGCACTTGGGACAGGGGGAATCAGCCCCAGCATTTT
d_call: NA; v_call: TRBV18; clone_size: NA; cdr3_length: 14; j_call: TRBJ1-3; cdr3_aa: CASSPGVTGNTIYF; cdr3_nt: TGTGCCAGCTCACCCGGGGTGACTGGAAACACCATATATTTT
d_call: NA; v_call: TRBV27; clone_size: NA; cdr3_length: 18; j_call: TRBJ2-1; cdr3_aa: CASSLTSSAASSYNEQFF; cdr3_nt: TGTGCCAGCAGTTTAACCTCATCAGCGGCGAGCTCCTACAATGAGCAGTTCTTC
d_call: NA; v_call: TRBV28; clone_size: NA; cdr3_length: 14; j_call: TRBJ1-2; cdr3_aa: CASSLSLTNYGYTF; cdr3_nt: TGTGCCAGCAGTCTCTCCTTAACTAACTATGGCTACACCTTC
d_call: TRBD1; v_call: TRBV11-3; clone_size: NA; cdr3_length: 13; j_call: TRBJ2-7; cdr3_aa: CASSSGQGYEQYF; cdr3_nt: TGTGCCAGCAGCTCCGGACAGGGCTACGAGCAGTACTTC
d_call: TRBD1; v_call: TRBV5-1; clone_size: NA; cdr3_length: 15; j_call: TRBJ2-5; cdr3_aa: CASRSQGAGGETQYF; cdr3_nt: TGCGCCAGCCGATCCCAGGGGGCTGGGGGAGAGACCCAGTACTTC
d_call: TRBD1; v_call: TRBV12-5; clone_size: NA; cdr3_length: 22; j_call: TRBJ1-2; cdr3_aa: CASGFEGAEDRVESGANYGYTF; cdr3_nt: TGTGCTAGTGGTTTTGAGGGGGCTGAGGACAGAGTAGAATCCGGAGCTAACTATGGCTACACCTTC
d_call: NA; v_call: TRBV12-5; clone_size: NA; cdr3_length: 15; j_call: TRBJ1-6; cdr3_aa: CASATGGAYNSPLHF; cdr3_nt: TGTGCTAGTGCCACCGGGGGAGCTTATAATTCACCCCTCCACTTT
d_call: NA; v_call: TRBV7-6; clone_size: few; cdr3_length: 15; j_call: TRBJ1-5; cdr3_aa: CASSLAPGRDQPQHF; cdr3_nt: TGTGCCAGCAGCTTAGCGCCAGGGCGTGATCAGCCCCAGCATTTT
d_call: NA; v_call: TRBV27; clone_size: NA; cdr3_length: 13; j_call: TRBJ1-5; cdr3_aa: CASSSGDNQPQHF; cdr3_nt: TGTGCCAGCAGTTCCGGGGATAATCAGCCCCAGCATTTT
d_call: NA; v_call: TRBV25-1; clone_size: once; cdr3_length: 14; j_call: TRBJ2-7; cdr3_aa: CATNAEGGSYEQYF; cdr3_nt: TGTGCCACCAACGCCGAAGGGGGCTCCTACGAGCAGTACTTC
d_call: TRBD2; v_call: TRBV4-2; clone_size: NA; cdr3_length: 15; j_call: TRBJ2-7; cdr3_aa: CASSSAGSGRDEQYF; cdr3_nt: TGTGCCAGCAGTTCGGCGGGTAGCGGGAGAGACGAGCAGTACTTC
d_call: TRBD2; v_call: TRBV19; clone_size: few; cdr3_length: 15; j_call: TRBJ2-1; cdr3_aa: CASRQSGTSYNEQFF; cdr3_nt: TGTGCCAGTAGGCAAAGCGGGACCTCCTACAATGAGCAGTTCTTC
d_call: NA; v_call: TRBV7-9; clone_size: NA; cdr3_length: 16; j_call: TRBJ1-1; cdr3_aa: CASSFPREGLNTEAFF; cdr3_nt: TGTGCCAGCAGCTTCCCCAGGGAGGGGTTGAACACTGAAGCTTTCTTT
d_call: TRBD2; v_call: TRBV7-9; clone_size: NA; cdr3_length: 15; j_call: TRBJ2-1; cdr3_aa: CASSLAGGYYNEQFF; cdr3_nt: TGTGCCAGCAGCTTAGCGGGGGGGTACTACAATGAGCAGTTCTTC
d_call: NA; v_call: TRBV14; clone_size: NA; cdr3_length: 15; j_call: TRBJ2-7; cdr3_aa: CASSRRSGAEYEQYF; cdr3_nt: TGTGCCAGCAGCCGAAGAAGTGGGGCAGAGTACGAGCAGTACTTC
d_call: NA; v_call: TRBV7-7; clone_size: NA; cdr3_length: 16; j_call: TRBJ1-6; cdr3_aa: CASSTSAGAYNSPLHF; cdr3_nt: TGTGCTAGCAGCACTTCGGCAGGGGCCTATAATTCACCCCTCCACTTT
d_call: NA; v_call: TRBV5-1; clone_size: NA; cdr3_length: 13; j_call: TRBJ1-1; cdr3_aa: CASSFTGNTEAFF; cdr3_nt: TGCGCCAGCAGCTTTACAGGGAACACTGAAGCTTTCTTT
d_call: NA; v_call: TRBV28; clone_size: NA; cdr3_length: 15; j_call: TRBJ1-4; cdr3_aa: CASKGSGATNEKLFF; cdr3_nt: TGTGCCAGCAAGGGTTCGGGGGCAACTAATGAAAAACTGTTTTTT
d_call: NA; v_call: TRBV30; clone_size: NA; cdr3_length: 13; j_call: TRBJ1-1; cdr3_aa: CAWSPGGGTEAFF; cdr3_nt: TGTGCCTGGAGTCCCGGGGGGGGCACTGAAGCTTTCTTT
d_call: NA; v_call: TRBV7-2; clone_size: NA; cdr3_length: 16; j_call: TRBJ2-6; cdr3_aa: CASSLGPGSGANVLTF; cdr3_nt: TGTGCCAGCAGCTTGGGCCCCGGCTCTGGGGCCAACGTCCTGACTTTC
d_call: NA; v_call: TRBV5-1; clone_size: NA; cdr3_length: 14; j_call: TRBJ1-2; cdr3_aa: CASSFDRANYGYTF; cdr3_nt: TGCGCCAGCAGCTTCGACAGAGCTAACTATGGCTACACCTTC
d_call: TRBD2; v_call: TRBV27; clone_size: NA; cdr3_length: 18; j_call: TRBJ2-1; cdr3_aa: CASSLARRSAGGPRGKFF; cdr3_nt: TGTGCCAGCAGTTTAGCCCGCAGGTCCGCGGGAGGGCCTCGCGGGAAGTTCTTC